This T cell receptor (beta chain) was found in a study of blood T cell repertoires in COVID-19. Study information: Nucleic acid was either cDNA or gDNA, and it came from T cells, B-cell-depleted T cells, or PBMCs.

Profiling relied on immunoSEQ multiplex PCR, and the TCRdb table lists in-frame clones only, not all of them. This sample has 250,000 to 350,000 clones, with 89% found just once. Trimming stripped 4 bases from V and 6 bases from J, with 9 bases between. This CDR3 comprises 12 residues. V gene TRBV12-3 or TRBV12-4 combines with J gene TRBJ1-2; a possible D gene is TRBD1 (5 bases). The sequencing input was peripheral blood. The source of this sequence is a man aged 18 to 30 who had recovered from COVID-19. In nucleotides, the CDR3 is TGTGCCAGCAGTTGGACCAGGGATGGCTACACCTTC. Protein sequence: CASSWTRDGYTF.